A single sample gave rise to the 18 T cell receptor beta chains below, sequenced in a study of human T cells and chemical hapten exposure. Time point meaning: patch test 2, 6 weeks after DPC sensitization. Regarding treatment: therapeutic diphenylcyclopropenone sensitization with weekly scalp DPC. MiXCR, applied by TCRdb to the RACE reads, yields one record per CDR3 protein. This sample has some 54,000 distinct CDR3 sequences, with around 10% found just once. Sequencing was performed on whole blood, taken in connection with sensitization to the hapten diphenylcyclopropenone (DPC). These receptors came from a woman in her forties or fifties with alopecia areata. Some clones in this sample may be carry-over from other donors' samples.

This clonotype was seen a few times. The CDR3 nucleotides read TGCAGTGCCAATCCCCTTTCGTCCCTCGTCCAGAGCTCCTACAATGAGCAGTTCTTC. Its translation: CSANPLSSLVQSSYNEQFF. V usage is TRBV20-1 and J usage is TRBJ2-1; D unresolved. This CDR3 contains 19 residues. Trimming removed 6 bases from V and 0 bases from J, with 27 bases in between. Germline loops: CDR1 DFQATT, CDR2 SNEGSKA (reference sequence).

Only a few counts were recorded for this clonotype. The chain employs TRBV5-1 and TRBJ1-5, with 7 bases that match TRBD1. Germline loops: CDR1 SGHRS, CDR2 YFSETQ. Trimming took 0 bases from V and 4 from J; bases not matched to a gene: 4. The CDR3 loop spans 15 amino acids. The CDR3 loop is CASSLETGRNQPQHF. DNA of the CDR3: TGCGCCAGCAGCTTGGAGACAGGGAGGAATCAGCCCCAGCATTTT.

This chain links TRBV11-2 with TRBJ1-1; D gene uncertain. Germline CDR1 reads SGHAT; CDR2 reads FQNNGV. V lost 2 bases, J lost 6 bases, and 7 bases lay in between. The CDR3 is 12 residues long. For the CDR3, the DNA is TGTGCCAGCAGCTTACCTTCTCCTGAAGCTTTCTTT. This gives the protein CASSLPSPEAFF.

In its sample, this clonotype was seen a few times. In DNA form, the CDR3 reads TGTGCCAGCAGTTACTCCCGGGGGGCTCACCAGGAAGCTTTCTTT. As protein: CASSYSRGAHQEAFF. The V gene is TRBV6-6, the J gene TRBJ1-1, with D possibly being TRBD1 (6 bases). The V end was cut by 0 bases, the J end by 8 bases, with 16 bases between. Germline V CDR1 and CDR2: MNHNY, SVGAGI (reference sequence). This CDR3 region has 15 residues.

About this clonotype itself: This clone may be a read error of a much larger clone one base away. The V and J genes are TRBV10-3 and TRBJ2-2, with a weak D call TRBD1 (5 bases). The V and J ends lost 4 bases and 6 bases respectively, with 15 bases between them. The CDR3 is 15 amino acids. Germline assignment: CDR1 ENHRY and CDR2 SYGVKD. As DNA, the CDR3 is TGTGCCATCAGTGTAGACAGAACCTACGCCGGGGAGCTGTTTTTT. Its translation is CAISVDRTYAGELFF.

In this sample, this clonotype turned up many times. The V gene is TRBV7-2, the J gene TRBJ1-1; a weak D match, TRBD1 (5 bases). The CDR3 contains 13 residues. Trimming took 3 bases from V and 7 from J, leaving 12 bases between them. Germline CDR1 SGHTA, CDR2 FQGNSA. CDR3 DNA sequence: TGTGCCAGCAGCTTGGGGCGCGAAGGTGAAGCTTTCTTT. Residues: CASSLGREGEAFF.

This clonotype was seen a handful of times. DNA of the CDR3: TGTGCCAGCAGCCACCTCGCCACTAGCGGGAGGACGGGTGAGCAGTTCTTC. Its protein product is CASSHLATSGRTGEQFF. This sequence joins TRBV3-1 and TRBJ2-1; TRBD2 aligns across 12 bases. V shed 3 bases, J shed 9 bases, and the junction held 12 bases outside the gene matches. Looked up from germline, CDR1 is LGHDT and CDR2 is YNNKEL (reference sequence). The CDR3 runs to 17 residues.

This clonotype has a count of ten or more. In DNA form, the CDR3 reads TGTGCCAGCCTTGCGGACAGCGCCGAGACCCAGTACTTC. Translating it yields CASLADSAETQYF. This sequence joins TRBV28 and TRBJ2-5, with D possibly being TRBD1 (6 bases). V gave up 8 bases and J gave up 5 bases, with 15 bases separating them. Germline CDR1 is MDHEN and CDR2 is SYDVKM. The CDR3 runs 13 residues.

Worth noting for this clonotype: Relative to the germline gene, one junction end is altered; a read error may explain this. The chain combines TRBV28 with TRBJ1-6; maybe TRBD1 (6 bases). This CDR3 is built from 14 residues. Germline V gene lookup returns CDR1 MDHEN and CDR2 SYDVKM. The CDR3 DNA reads TGTGCCAGCAATTTACAGGGTTTTACTTCACCCCTCCACTTT. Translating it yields CASNLQGFTSPLHF.

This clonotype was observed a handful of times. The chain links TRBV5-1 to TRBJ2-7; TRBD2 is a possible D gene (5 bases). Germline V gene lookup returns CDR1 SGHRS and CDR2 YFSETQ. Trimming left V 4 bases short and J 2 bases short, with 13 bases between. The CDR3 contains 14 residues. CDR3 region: CASSILSGAYEQYF. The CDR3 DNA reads TGCGCCAGCAGCATACTCTCCGGGGCCTACGAGCAGTACTTC. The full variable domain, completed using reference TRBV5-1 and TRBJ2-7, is KAGVTQTPRYLIKTRGQQVTLSCSPISGHRSVSWYQQTPGQGLQFLFEYFSETQRNKGNFPGRFSGRQFSNSRSEMNVSTLELGDSALYLCASSILSGAYEQYFGPGTRLTVT.

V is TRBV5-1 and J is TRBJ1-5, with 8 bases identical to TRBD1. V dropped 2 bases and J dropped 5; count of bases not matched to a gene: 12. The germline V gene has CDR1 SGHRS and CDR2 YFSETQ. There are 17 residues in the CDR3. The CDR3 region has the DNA TGCGCCAGCAGCTTCGATGTCGACAGGGGAGAGCATCAGCCCCAGCATTTT. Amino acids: CASSFDVDRGEHQPQHF.

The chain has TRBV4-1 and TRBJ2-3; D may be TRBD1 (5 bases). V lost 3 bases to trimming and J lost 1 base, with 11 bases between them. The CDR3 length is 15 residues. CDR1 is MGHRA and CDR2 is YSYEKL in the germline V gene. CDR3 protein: CASSQAVGRTDTQYF. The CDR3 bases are TGCGCCAGCAGCCAGGCGGTGGGGCGCACAGATACGCAGTATTTT.

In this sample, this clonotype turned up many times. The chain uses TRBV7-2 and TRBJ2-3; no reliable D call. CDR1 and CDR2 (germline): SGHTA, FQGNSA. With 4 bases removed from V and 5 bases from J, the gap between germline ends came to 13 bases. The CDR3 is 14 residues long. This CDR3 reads CASSSLPTRDTQYF. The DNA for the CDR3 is TGTGCCAGCAGCTCCCTCCCTACCAGAGATACGCAGTATTTT.

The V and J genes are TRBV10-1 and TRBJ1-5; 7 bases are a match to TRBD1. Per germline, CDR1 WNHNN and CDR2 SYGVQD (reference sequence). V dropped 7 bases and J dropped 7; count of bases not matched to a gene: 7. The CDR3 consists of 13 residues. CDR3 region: CASTDRVGQPQHF. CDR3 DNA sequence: TGCGCCAGCACCGACAGGGTAGGACAGCCCCAGCATTTT.

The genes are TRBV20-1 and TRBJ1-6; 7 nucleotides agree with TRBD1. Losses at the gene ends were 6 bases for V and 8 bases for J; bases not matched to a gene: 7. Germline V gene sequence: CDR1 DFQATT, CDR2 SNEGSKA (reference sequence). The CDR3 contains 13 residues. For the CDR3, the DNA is TGCAGTGCCCTCACAGGGGCAGATTCACCCCTCCACTTT. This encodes CSALTGADSPLHF.

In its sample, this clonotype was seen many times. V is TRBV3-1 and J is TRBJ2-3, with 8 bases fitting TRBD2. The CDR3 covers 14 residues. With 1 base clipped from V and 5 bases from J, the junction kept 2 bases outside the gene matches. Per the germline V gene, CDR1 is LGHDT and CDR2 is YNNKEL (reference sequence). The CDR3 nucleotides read TGTGCCAGCAGCCAAGCGCGGGGGGTAGATACGCAGTATTTT. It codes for CASSQARGVDTQYF.

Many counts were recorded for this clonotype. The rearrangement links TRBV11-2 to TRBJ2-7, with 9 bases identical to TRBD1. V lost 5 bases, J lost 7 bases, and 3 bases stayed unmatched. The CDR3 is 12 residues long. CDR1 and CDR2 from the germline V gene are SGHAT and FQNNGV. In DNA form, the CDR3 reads TGTGCCAGCAGCAAGACAGGGGGAGAGCAGTACTTC. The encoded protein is CASSKTGGEQYF.

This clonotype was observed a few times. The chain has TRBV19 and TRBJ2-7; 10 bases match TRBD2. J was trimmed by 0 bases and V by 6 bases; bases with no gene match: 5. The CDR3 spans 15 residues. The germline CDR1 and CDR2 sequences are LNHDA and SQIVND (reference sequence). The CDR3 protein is CASSPLAGGSYEQYF. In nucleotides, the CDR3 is TGTGCCAGTAGCCCTTTAGCGGGAGGCTCCTACGAGCAGTACTTC.